This T cell receptor beta chain was sequenced during a study of T cell responses to AZD1222 COVID-19 vaccine. Overall study results and limits: Mostly white British, mostly female donors; authors suggested clonal diversity may be underestimated. CD4 TCRs covered the whole spike, strongest at regions 160-218 and 743-854. Without day 14 samples, only post-peak T cell repertoires were studied.

Assay used: immunoSEQ multiplex PCR; TCRdb lists only in-frame clones, some missing. The repertoire holds around 130,000 clones, with more than 90% as singletons. As to this clone: Antigen: not known.

V lost 1 base to trimming and J lost 10 bases, with 18 bases between them. The germline gives CDR1 SGHKS, CDR2 YYEKEE (reference sequence). The CDR3 is made up of 14 amino acids. The chain employs TRBV5-5 and TRBJ2-7, with D tentatively TRBD1 (5 bases). The source of this sequence is an adult who received the AZD1222 COVID-19 vaccine. The specimen was peripheral blood, collected 28 days after the second AZD1222 dose. This CDR3 reads CASSLIAGLGEQYF. CDR3 nucleotide sequence: TGTGCCAGCAGCTTGATAGCAGGGCTAGGTGAACAGTACTTC.